This entry lists 21 T cell receptor beta chains sequenced from one sample in a study of a mutant IDH1 vaccine in newly diagnosed glioma. Time point: week 47, end of study. Vaccination used 300 ug of mutant IDH1 20-mer peptide per dose, with topical imiquimod. No antigen has been identified for these receptors. The protocol was immunoSEQ multiplex PCR, while the TCRdb copy is restricted to in-frame clones and leaves out a portion. The profile covers about 84,000 clones, with roughly four fifths appearing a single time and 4% to 5.5% taken by the ten largest. The sequences come from PBMCs, collected from a glioma patient whose treatment included an IDH1 peptide vaccine. The receptors here all came from a man in his forties with glioma.

This clone was recorded a few times. V is TRBV5-6 and J is TRBJ2-7, with TRBD2 matching over 11 bases. This CDR3 region has 15 residues. V lost 2 bases to trimming and J lost 3 bases; unmatched junction nucleotides: 4. In germline, CDR1 is SGHDT, CDR2 YYEEEE. In DNA form, the CDR3 reads TGTGCCAGCAGCTTCGGACTAGCGGGCAACTACGAGCAGTACTTC. This encodes CASSFGLAGNYEQYF.

The rearrangement joins TRBV6-1 to TRBJ1-2; D is uncertain. V lost 3 bases and J lost 8, with 10 bases in between. Looked up from germline, CDR1 is MNHNS and CDR2 is SASEGT. The CDR3 has 12 amino acids. The chain's CDR3 is CASSEDLGGYTF. In DNA, the CDR3 is TGTGCCAGCAGTGAGGATTTGGGAGGCTACACCTTC.

In this sample, this clone turned up once. The chain recombines TRBV19 with TRBJ2-2, with 11 bases lining up with TRBD1. The CDR3 extends over 16 amino acids. Germline V gene lookup returns CDR1 LNHDA and CDR2 SQIVND (reference sequence). V shed 7 bases, J shed 6 bases, and the junction held 10 bases outside the gene matches. CDR3 nucleotide sequence: TGTGCCAGTACCAGGTGGGGACAGGGGGTCCCCGGGGAGCTGTTTTTT. Translation gives CASTRWGQGVPGELFF. The full variable domain, its missing parts supplied by reference TRBV19 and TRBJ2-2, is DGGITQSPKYLFRKEGQNVTLSCEQNLNHDAMYWYRQDPGQGLRLIYYSQIVNDFQKGDIAEGYSVSREKKESFPLTVTSAQKNPTAFYLCASTRWGQGVPGELFFGEGSRLTVL.

The chain links TRBV7-8 to TRBJ1-1, with D possibly being TRBD1 (6 bases). V was trimmed by 10 bases and J by 1 base, leaving 13 bases between them. Germline CDR1 reads SGHVS; CDR2 reads FQNEAQ. This CDR3 comprises 13 residues. DNA for the CDR3: TGTGCCATCGCGGGGGCCGGGAACACTGAAGCTTTCTTT. Its translation: CAIAGAGNTEAFF. The full variable domain, its missing parts supplied by reference TRBV7-8 and TRBJ1-1, is GAGVSQSPRYKVAKRGQDVALRCDPISGHVSLFWYQQALGQGPEFLTYFQNEAQLDKSGLPSDRFFAERPEGSVSTLKIQRTQQEDSAVYLCAIAGAGNTEAFFGQGTRLTVV.

This clone showed up just a few times. This chain links TRBV4-2 with TRBJ1-1; 7 nucleotides match TRBD1. Germline V gene sequence: CDR1 LGHNA, CDR2 YNFKEQ. This CDR3 spans 12 amino acids. Trimming took 4 bases from V and 6 from J; bases not matched to a gene: 2. CDR3 in amino acids: CASSPGTAEAFF. CDR3 nucleotide sequence: TGTGCCAGCAGCCCTGGGACAGCTGAAGCTTTCTTT.

This clone was picked up many times. The chain recombines TRBV7-9 with TRBJ2-7, with D possibly TRBD2 on 6 matching bases. V lost 5 bases, J lost 3 bases, and 14 bases lay in between. The CDR3 length is 14 residues. Germline assignment: CDR1 SEHNR and CDR2 FQNEAQ (reference sequence). CDR3: CASSKRDSYYEQYF. The CDR3, as DNA: TGTGCCAGCAGCAAAAGGGACTCCTACTACGAGCAGTACTTC.

The chain carries TRBV5-1 and TRBJ2-7; 9 bases align to TRBD1. Per germline, CDR1 SGHRS and CDR2 YFSETQ. V was pared by 0 bases and J by 4 bases, with 5 bases of the junction left unmatched. This CDR3 is built from 15 residues. The CDR3 nucleotides are TGCGCCAGCAGCTTGGGGACAGGGGTGGGTTACGAGCAGTACTTC. It translates to CASSLGTGVGYEQYF.

The V gene is TRBV6-5, the J gene TRBJ2-3; no definite D call. With 2 bases removed from V and 3 bases from J, the gap between germline ends came to 9 bases. The V gene's germline CDR1 is MNHEY and CDR2 SVGAGI. This CDR3 is built from 14 residues. As DNA, the CDR3 is TGTGCCAGCAGTTACCAGGACGGAACAGATACGCAGTATTTT. It yields the protein CASSYQDGTDTQYF.

The chain is built from TRBV9 and TRBJ1-1, with 8 nucleotides matching TRBD1. Germline loops: CDR1 SGDLS, CDR2 YYNGEE. The CDR3 has 15 amino acids. V lost 4 bases and J lost 3; bases outside the gene matches: 8. CDR3 nucleotides: TGTGCCAGCAGCCCCCAGGGGGCAGGGTACACTGAAGCTTTCTTT. This translates into CASSPQGAGYTEAFF.

This chain links TRBV7-9 with TRBJ2-3, with 7 bases aligning to TRBD2. The CDR3 consists of 15 residues. V dropped 5 bases and J dropped 5; count of bases not matched to a gene: 10. CDR1 and CDR2 from the germline V gene are SEHNR and FQNEAQ (reference sequence). The CDR3 nucleotides are TGTGCCAGCAGCGAGCGGGGCCCCGCCTTAGATACGCAGTATTTT. It yields the protein CASSERGPALDTQYF. Filled out from reference TRBV7-9 and TRBJ2-3, the complete variable domain reads DTGVSQNPRHKITKRGQNVTFRCDPISEHNRLYWYRQTLGQGPEFLTYFQNEAQLEKSRLLSDRFSAERPKGSFSTLEIQRTEQGDSAMYLCASSERGPALDTQYFGPGTRLTVL.

This chain uses TRBV5-4 with TRBJ2-7; D is possibly TRBD1 (6 bases). The V end lost 0 bases, the J end lost 2 bases, and 9 bases lay between the germline ends. CDR1 and CDR2 (germline): SGHNT, YYREEE (reference sequence). The CDR3 loop spans 14 amino acids. CDR3 nucleotide sequence: TGTGCCAGCAGCTTGGTACAGGGCCCCTACGAGCAGTACTTC. Translating gives CASSLVQGPYEQYF.

The rearrangement uses TRBV10-3 and TRBJ1-3, with TRBD1 as a possible D gene (5 bases). CDR1 is ENHRY and CDR2 is SYGVKD in the germline V gene. The ends were cut back, 5 bases at V and 0 bases at J, with 8 bases in the middle. The CDR3 runs 14 residues. The DNA for the CDR3 is TGTGCCATCAGTACAGGTTCCTCTGGAAACACCATATATTTT. Encoded protein: CAISTGSSGNTIYF.

There are many counts of this clone. The V and J genes are TRBV9 and TRBJ2-1; 8 nucleotides match TRBD1. This CDR3 has 15 residues. CDR1 SGDLS and CDR2 YYNGEE come from the germline V gene. V was pared by 2 bases and J by 6 bases, with 7 bases of the junction left unmatched. CDR3 nucleotide sequence: TGTGCCAGCAGCGTGAGGACAGGGAAGGTCAATGAGCAGTTCTTC. This encodes CASSVRTGKVNEQFF.

This sequence joins TRBV5-6 and TRBJ2-1; D may be TRBD2 (5 bases). CDR3 length: 14 amino acids. Germline-derived CDR1 and CDR2 are SGHDT and YYEEEE. V was clipped by 4 bases and J by 6 bases, with 14 bases between them. The CDR3 here is CASSLGPGLNEQFF. In nucleotides, the CDR3 is TGTGCCAGCAGCCTCGGACCAGGACTCAATGAGCAGTTCTTC. Together with reference TRBV5-6 and TRBJ2-1, the CDR3 gives the full variable domain: DAGVTQSPTHLIKTRGQQVTLRCSPKSGHDTVSWYQQALGQGPQFIFQYYEEEERQRGNFPDRFSGHQFPNYSSELNVNALLLGDSALYLCASSLGPGLNEQFFGPGTRLTVL.

The chain has TRBV11-2 and TRBJ2-7, with 8 bases identical to TRBD1. CDR3 size: 15 residues. The ends lost 4 bases at V and 2 bases at J; junction bases unmatched: 7. The germline V gene has CDR1 SGHAT and CDR2 FQNNGV. This CDR3 is CASSSTRDRPYEQYF. In DNA, the CDR3 is TGTGCCAGCAGCTCAACCCGGGACAGGCCCTACGAGCAGTACTTC.

The chain carries TRBV19 and TRBJ2-7; 11 bases are a match to TRBD2. CDR3 length: 15 residues. V gave up 5 bases and J gave up 5 bases; unmatched junction bases: 8. Germline V gene data show CDR1 as LNHDA and CDR2 as SQIVND (reference sequence). The CDR3 loop is CASSAQLAGVNEQYF. CDR3 DNA sequence: TGTGCCAGTAGTGCGCAACTAGCGGGAGTAAACGAGCAGTACTTC.

The chain employs TRBV4-1 and TRBJ1-4; possible D gene TRBD1, 5 bases. From germline, CDR1 is MGHRA and CDR2 YSYEKL. The CDR3 contains 16 residues. Between the trimmed V and J ends, which lost 3 bases and 8 bases, there was a span of 19 bases. The CDR3 here is CASSQAGTHLKEKLFF. For the CDR3, the DNA is TGCGCCAGCAGCCAGGCAGGGACCCACTTGAAGGAAAAACTGTTTTTT.

V and J are TRBV6-1 and TRBJ2-1; 14 positions agree with TRBD2. This CDR3 has 15 amino acids. V lost 5 bases, J lost 7 bases, and 4 bases stayed unmatched. CDR1 and CDR2 (germline): MNHNS, SASEGT. CDR3 protein: CASSPGTSGSNEQFF. DNA for the CDR3: TGTGCCAGCAGTCCAGGGACTAGCGGGAGTAATGAGCAGTTCTTC.

This clone was counted a single time. V is TRBV28 and J is TRBJ1-4, with D perhaps matching TRBD1 (5 bases). Germline CDR1 is MDHEN and CDR2 is SYDVKM. The CDR3 extends over 13 amino acids. Deletions cut 6 bases from V and 11 bases from J, with 16 bases between. CDR3 DNA sequence: TGTGCCAGCAGAGACAGCCGCAAATGGAAACTGTTTTTT. Translated, it gives CASRDSRKWKLFF.

This chain links TRBV27 with TRBJ2-7; no clear D gene. Looked up from germline, CDR1 is MNHEY and CDR2 is SMNVEV (reference sequence). V was clipped by 5 bases and J by 3 bases, with 14 bases between them. This CDR3 region has 14 residues. Here the CDR3 DNA reads TGTGCCAGCAGTATGGACGGACCGGACTACGAGCAGTACTTC. Protein sequence: CASSMDGPDYEQYF.

V and J are TRBV9 and TRBJ2-1; TRBD2 might be the D (6 bases). Germline CDR1 SGDLS, CDR2 YYNGEE. The CDR3 is 17 residues long. Trimming stripped 4 bases from V and 9 bases from J, with 26 bases between. The CDR3 nucleotides are TGTGCCAGCAGCCCCCCCCGGGACCGCCTGACTAGGGGTGAGCAGTTCTTC. Protein: CASSPPRDRLTRGEQFF.